The source of this T cell receptor (beta chain) is a study of blood T cell repertoires in COVID-19. CDR3 length: 16 residues. Germline CDR1 SGDLS, CDR2 YYNGEE. J was trimmed by 10 bases and V by 2 bases; bases with no gene match: 10. Libraries were prepared by immunoSEQ multiplex PCR; TCRdb keeps only in-frame clonotypes and omits some of them. The sample contains about 310,000 clones, approximately 89% of which appear only once. This TCR came from a middle-aged woman who had recovered from COVID-19. The chain combines TRBV9 with TRBJ2-1; 12 positions match TRBD1. The source material was PBMCs or T cells enriched from blood (not recorded which). Here the CDR3 reads CASSVGTGGRIREQFF. The CDR3 DNA is TGTGCCAGCAGCGTGGGGACAGGGGGCCGTATCAGGGAGCAGTTCTTC.